These 9 T cell receptor beta chains were all obtained from the same sample, sequenced in a study of blood T cell repertoires in COVID-19. TCRdb's copy holds only in-frame clones and misses some; the assay was immunoSEQ multiplex PCR. The sample has 250,000 to 350,000 clones; about 87% are singletons. Sample: peripheral blood. All receptors derive from a woman between 50 and 59 years old with COVID-19, enrolled during active disease.

This chain links TRBV7-9 with TRBJ2-5; 12 bases are shared with TRBD1. Germline V gives CDR1 SEHNR, CDR2 FQNEAQ (reference sequence). The CDR3 loop spans 15 amino acids. The ends lost 3 bases at V and 5 bases at J; junction bases unmatched: 4. CDR3 sequence (DNA): TGTGCCAGCAGCTTGGGACAGGGGGCAGGGGAGACCCAGTACTTC. Translated: CASSLGQGAGETQYF. The complete variable domain, with remaining parts taken from reference TRBV7-9 and TRBJ2-5, reads DTGVSQNPRHKITKRGQNVTFRCDPISEHNRLYWYRQTLGQGPEFLTYFQNEAQLEKSRLLSDRFSAERPKGSFSTLEIQRTEQGDSAMYLCASSLGQGAGETQYFGPGTRLLVL.

The V gene is TRBV7-2, the J gene TRBJ2-1; 7 bases are shared with TRBD2. The CDR3 contains 16 residues. Trimming at V came to 5 bases and at J to 5 bases, leaving 12 bases not matched to a gene. Looked up from germline, CDR1 is SGHTA and CDR2 is FQGNSA. The CDR3 sequence is CASSVIGRRVDNEQFF. CDR3 in DNA: TGTGCCAGCAGCGTAATCGGGAGGAGGGTTGACAATGAGCAGTTCTTC.

V is TRBV19 and J is TRBJ2-7, with 10 bases identical to TRBD1. V lost 4 bases, J lost 3 bases, and 3 bases stayed unmatched. The CDR3 is 14 residues long. Germline assignment: CDR1 LNHDA and CDR2 SQIVND (reference sequence). The CDR3 is CASSSRDRGYEQYF. The CDR3 DNA reads as TGTGCCAGTAGTAGCCGGGACAGGGGCTACGAGCAGTACTTC.

CDR3 coding DNA: TGTGCCAGCAGCCCCCGGAACAGGGATGGCTACACCTTC. Protein: CASSPRNRDGYTF. The rearrangement joins TRBV9 to TRBJ1-2, with D possibly matching TRBD1 (6 bases). With 4 bases removed from V and 6 bases from J, the gap between germline ends came to 13 bases. This CDR3 has 13 amino acids. Germline loops: CDR1 SGDLS, CDR2 YYNGEE.

The chain couples TRBV25-1 to TRBJ1-3; tentatively, D is TRBD1 (5 bases). In germline, CDR1 is MGHDK, CDR2 SYGVNS. There are 16 residues in the CDR3. Trimming took 1 base from V and 0 from J, leaving 10 bases between them. Here the CDR3 DNA reads TGTGCCAGCAGTGAATTCAGGGTCTCCTCTGGAAACACCATATATTTT. Its translation: CASSEFRVSSGNTIYF.

This chain links TRBV5-1 with TRBJ2-3; 10 bases agree with TRBD2. With V trimmed by 0 bases and J by 2 bases, 6 bases remained unmatched. CDR1 and CDR2 (germline): SGHRS, YFSETQ. The CDR3 extends over 17 amino acids. CDR3 amino acids: CASSLALTSGDTDTQYF. As DNA, the CDR3 is TGCGCCAGCAGCTTGGCTCTCACTAGCGGGGACACAGATACGCAGTATTTT.

The V call is TRBV18, the J call TRBJ1-2; D unresolved. This CDR3 region has 14 residues. V dropped 1 base and J dropped 8 bases, with 14 bases sitting between them. Germline V gene lookup returns CDR1 KGHSH and CDR2 LQKENI. The CDR3 region is CASSPRQATWGYTF. Here the CDR3 DNA reads TGTGCCAGCTCACCACGGCAGGCCACTTGGGGCTACACCTTC.

The chain carries TRBV11-3 and TRBJ2-3, with TRBD2 identical over 9 bases. Trimming at V came to 6 bases and at J to 2 bases, leaving 9 bases not matched to a gene. CDR3 length equals 16 residues. Germline assignment: CDR1 SGHNT and CDR2 YENEEA. The CDR3 sequence is CASSQAGGHFTDTQYF. The CDR3 DNA follows: TGTGCCAGCAGTCAGGCGGGAGGGCACTTCACAGATACGCAGTATTTT.

The genes are TRBV5-8 and TRBJ2-5; 11 bases fit TRBD2. There are 17 residues in the CDR3. J was trimmed by 0 bases and V by 3 bases; bases with no gene match: 7. The V gene's germline CDR1 is SGHTS and CDR2 YDEGEE. The CDR3 DNA follows: TGTGCCAGCAGCTCCGGGACTAGCGGAGCACACCAAGAGACCCAGTACTTC. This translates into CASSSGTSGAHQETQYF.